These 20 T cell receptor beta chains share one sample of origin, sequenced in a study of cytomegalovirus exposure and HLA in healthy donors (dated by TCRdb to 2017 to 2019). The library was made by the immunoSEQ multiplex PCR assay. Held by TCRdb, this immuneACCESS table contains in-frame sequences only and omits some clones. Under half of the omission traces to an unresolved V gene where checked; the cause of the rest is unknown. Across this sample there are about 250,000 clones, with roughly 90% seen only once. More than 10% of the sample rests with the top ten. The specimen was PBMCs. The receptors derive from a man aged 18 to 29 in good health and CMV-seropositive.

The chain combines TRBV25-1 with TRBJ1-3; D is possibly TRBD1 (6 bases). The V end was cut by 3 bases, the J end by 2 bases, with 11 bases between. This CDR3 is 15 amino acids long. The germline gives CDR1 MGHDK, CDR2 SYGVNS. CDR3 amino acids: CASSDSQGAGNTIYF. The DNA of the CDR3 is TGTGCCAGCAGTGACTCACAGGGAGCTGGAAACACCATATATTTT. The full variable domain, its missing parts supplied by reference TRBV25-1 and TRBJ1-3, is EADIYQTPRYLVIGTGKKITLECSQTMGHDKMYWYQQDPGMELHLIHYSYGVNSTEKGDLSSESTVSRIRTEHFPLTLESARPSHTSQYLCASSDSQGAGNTIYFGEGSWLTVV.

The CDR3 loop is CASSLGSGDGEKLFF. CDR3 nucleotides: TGCGCCAGCAGCTTGGGCTCAGGGGACGGTGAAAAACTGTTTTTT. The chain joins TRBV5-1 to TRBJ1-4, with a weak D call TRBD1 (6 bases). Trimming took off 0 bases at V and 7 bases at J, with 13 bases between the two ends. The CDR3 contains 15 residues. Germline V gene data show CDR1 as SGHRS and CDR2 as YFSETQ.

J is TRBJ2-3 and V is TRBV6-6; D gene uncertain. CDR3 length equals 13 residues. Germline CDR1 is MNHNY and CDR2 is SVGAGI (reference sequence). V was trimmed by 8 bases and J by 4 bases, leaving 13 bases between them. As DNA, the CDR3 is TGTGCCAGCTCCCCCCGGCTTTCAGATACGCAGTATTTT. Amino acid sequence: CASSPRLSDTQYF.

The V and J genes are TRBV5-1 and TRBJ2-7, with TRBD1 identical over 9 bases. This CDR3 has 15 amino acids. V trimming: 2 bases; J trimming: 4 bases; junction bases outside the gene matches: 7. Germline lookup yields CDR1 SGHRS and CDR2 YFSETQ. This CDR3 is CASSFHTGGAYEQYF. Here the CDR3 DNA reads TGCGCCAGCAGCTTCCATACAGGGGGCGCGTACGAGCAGTACTTC.

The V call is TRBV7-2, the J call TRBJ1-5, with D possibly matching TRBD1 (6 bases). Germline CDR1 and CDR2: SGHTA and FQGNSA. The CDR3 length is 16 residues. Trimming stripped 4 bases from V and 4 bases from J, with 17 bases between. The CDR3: CASSSQGQGTNQPQHF. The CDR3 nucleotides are TGTGCCAGCAGCTCCCAGGGGCAGGGCACTAATCAGCCCCAGCATTTT.

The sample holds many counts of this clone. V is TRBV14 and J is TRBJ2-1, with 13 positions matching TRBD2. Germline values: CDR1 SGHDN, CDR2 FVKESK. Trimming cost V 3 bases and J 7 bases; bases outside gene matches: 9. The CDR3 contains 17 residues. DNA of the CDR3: TGTGCCAGCAGCCACTTCGGACTAGCGGGAGTACCTAATGAGCAGTTCTTC. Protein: CASSHFGLAGVPNEQFF.

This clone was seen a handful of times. The chain's CDR3 is CASSLFAGEPYF. In DNA form, the CDR3 reads TGTGCCAGCAGCTTGTTTGCGGGGGAACCGTACTTC. The genes are TRBV11-2 and TRBJ2-7; 7 bases agree with TRBD2. The CDR3 spans 12 residues. Germline V gene lookup returns CDR1 SGHAT and CDR2 FQNNGV. V lost 3 bases, J lost 12 bases, and 8 bases stayed unmatched.

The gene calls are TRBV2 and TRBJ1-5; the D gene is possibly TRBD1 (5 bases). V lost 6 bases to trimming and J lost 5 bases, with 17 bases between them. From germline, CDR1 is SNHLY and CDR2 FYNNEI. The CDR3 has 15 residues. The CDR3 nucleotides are TGTGCCAGCAGCGGAGGGACGGTACGCGATCAGCCCCAGCATTTT. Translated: CASSGGTVRDQPQHF.

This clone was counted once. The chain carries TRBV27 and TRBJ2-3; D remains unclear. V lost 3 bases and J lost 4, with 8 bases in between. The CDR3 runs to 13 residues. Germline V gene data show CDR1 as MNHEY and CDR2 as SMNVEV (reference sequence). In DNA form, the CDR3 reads TGTGCCAGCAGTTTCAGGTGGGCAGATACGCAGTATTTT. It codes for CASSFRWADTQYF.

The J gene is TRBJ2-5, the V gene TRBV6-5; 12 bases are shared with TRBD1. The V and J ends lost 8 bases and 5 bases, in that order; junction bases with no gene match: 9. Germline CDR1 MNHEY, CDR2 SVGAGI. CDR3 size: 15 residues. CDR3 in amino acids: CASSLRGTGGETQYF. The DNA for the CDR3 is TGTGCCAGCTCTTTACGGGGGACAGGGGGCGAGACCCAGTACTTC.

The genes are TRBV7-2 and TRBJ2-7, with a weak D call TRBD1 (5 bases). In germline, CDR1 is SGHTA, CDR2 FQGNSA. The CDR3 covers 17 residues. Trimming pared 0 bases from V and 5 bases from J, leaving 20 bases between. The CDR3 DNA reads TGTGCCAGCAGCTTAGCGGAAGTCCAGTGGGGCGCTGACGAGCAGTACTTC. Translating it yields CASSLAEVQWGADEQYF.

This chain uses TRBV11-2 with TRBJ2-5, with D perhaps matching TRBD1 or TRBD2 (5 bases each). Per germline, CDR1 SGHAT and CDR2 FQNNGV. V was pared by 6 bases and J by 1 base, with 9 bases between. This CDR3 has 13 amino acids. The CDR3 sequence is CASSPGAQETQYF. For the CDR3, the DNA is TGTGCCAGCAGTCCCGGGGCCCAAGAGACCCAGTACTTC.

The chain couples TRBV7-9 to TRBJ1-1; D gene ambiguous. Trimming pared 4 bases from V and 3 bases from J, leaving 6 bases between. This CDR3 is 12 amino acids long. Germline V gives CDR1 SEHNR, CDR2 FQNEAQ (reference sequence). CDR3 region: CASSSIHTEAFF. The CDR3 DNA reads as TGTGCCAGCAGCTCCATTCACACTGAAGCTTTCTTT.

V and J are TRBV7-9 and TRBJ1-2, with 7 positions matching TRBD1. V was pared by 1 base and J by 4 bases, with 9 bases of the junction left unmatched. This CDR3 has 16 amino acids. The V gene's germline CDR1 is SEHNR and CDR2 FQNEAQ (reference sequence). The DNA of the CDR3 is TGTGCCAGCAGCTTAGGGGCAACAGGGGCACCCTATGGCTACACCTTC. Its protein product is CASSLGATGAPYGYTF.

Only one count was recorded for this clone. The CDR3 DNA reads TGTGCCAGCAGCCCCCGGGACAGGATGGAAAACACCATATATTTT. Encoded protein: CASSPRDRMENTIYF. This chain links TRBV6-5 with TRBJ1-3; 8 positions match TRBD1. Trimming cost V 6 bases and J 6 bases; bases outside gene matches: 10. CDR3 size: 15 residues. Germline CDR1 and CDR2: MNHEY and SVGAGI.

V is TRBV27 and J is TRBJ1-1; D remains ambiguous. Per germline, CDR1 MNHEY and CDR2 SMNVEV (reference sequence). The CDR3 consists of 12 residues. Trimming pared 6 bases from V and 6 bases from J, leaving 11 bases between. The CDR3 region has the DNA TGTGCCAGCAGGGCTTCTCGGGCTGAAGCTTTCTTT. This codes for CASRASRAEAFF.

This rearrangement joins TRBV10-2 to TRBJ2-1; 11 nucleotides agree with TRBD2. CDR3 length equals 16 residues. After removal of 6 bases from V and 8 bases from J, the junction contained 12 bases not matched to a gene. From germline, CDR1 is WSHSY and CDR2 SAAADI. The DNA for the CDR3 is TGCGCCAGCAGCCCTATAGCGGGAGGGCCTAGTTATGAGCAGTTCTTC. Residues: CASSPIAGGPSYEQFF.

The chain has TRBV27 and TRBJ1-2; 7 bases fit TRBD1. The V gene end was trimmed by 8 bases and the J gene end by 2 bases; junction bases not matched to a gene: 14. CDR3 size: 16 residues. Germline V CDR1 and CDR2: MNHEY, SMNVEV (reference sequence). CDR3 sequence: CASSYRGGGGNYGYTF. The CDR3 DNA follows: TGTGCCAGCTCCTACAGGGGCGGAGGGGGGAACTATGGCTACACCTTC.

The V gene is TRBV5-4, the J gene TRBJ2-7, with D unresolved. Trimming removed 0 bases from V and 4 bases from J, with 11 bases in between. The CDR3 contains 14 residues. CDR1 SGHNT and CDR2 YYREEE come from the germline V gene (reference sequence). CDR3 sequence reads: CASSLAGPPYEQYF. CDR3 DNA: TGTGCCAGCAGCTTGGCCGGGCCACCATACGAGCAGTACTTC.

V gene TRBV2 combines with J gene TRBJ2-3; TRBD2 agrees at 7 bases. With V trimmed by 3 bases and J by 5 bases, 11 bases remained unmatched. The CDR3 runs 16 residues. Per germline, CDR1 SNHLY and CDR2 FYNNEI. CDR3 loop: CASSDSMFAGVDTQYF. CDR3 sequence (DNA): TGTGCCAGCAGTGATAGTATGTTCGCGGGAGTAGATACGCAGTATTTT.